This T cell receptor beta chain was obtained from a study of shared clonotypes between healthy human individuals. Both subsets, CD45RA+ naive and CD45RA-negative memory, were split from the CD4+ cells. Methods used by the authors: Filtering was not the same, since immunoSEQ gave junction-only sequences without quality scores. The method was immunoSEQ multiplex PCR; TCRdb's version includes in-frame clones alone and lacks a portion of them. That table supplies the V and J calls and clone size; D and trimming were determined from the DNA. The sample includes more than 1,200,000 clones, approximately 98.5% of them seen just once. On this clone itself: Its specificity is unknown.

Trimming removed 4 bases at V and 7 bases at J, with 8 bases between. This CDR3 has 12 residues. Germline V gene sequence: CDR1 SGHKS, CDR2 YYEKEE (reference sequence). Study-wide results and limits: Limitation of the genetic and exposure-history diversity represented came from the few donors. Generally, naive subsets came out with larger estimated richness than memory subsets.

The clonotype comes from a man aged 30 to 45 in good health. What was sequenced was naive CD4+ T cells sorted from blood. As for subset: CD45RA+ positively selected. The V and J genes are TRBV5-5 and TRBJ1-4; D is unresolved. CDR3 in amino acids: CASSPRTEKLFF. Written as DNA, the CDR3 is TGTGCCAGCAGCCCCCGTACTGAAAAACTGTTTTTT. The variable domain in full, with the rest retrieved from reference TRBV5-5 and TRBJ1-4, is DAGVTQSPTHLIKTRGQQVTLRCSPISGHKSVSWYQQVLGQGPQFIFQYYEKEERGRGNFPDRFSARQFPNYSSELNVNALLLGDSALYLCASSPRTEKLFFGSGTQLSVL.